The TCR beta chain under discussion was sequenced for a study of blood T cell repertoires in COVID-19. Study in general: Samples came from the United States, Italy and Spain, spanning acute and convalescent COVID-19. In each case, the material was cDNA or gDNA derived from T cells, B-cell-depleted T cells, or PBMCs.

Original methodology: It was from reference gene primer amplification that nucleated cell counts were estimated. Profiling relied on immunoSEQ multiplex PCR, and the TCRdb table lists in-frame clones only, not all of them. V and J calls and clone size are as listed in that table; D and trimming were resolved from the DNA. The top ten clones hold over 11% of a sample with 150,000 to 200,000 clones, approximately 84% of them seen once. Germline CDR1 is KGHSH and CDR2 is LQKENI. The V and J ends lost 3 bases and 3 bases respectively, with 18 bases between them. The CDR3 contains 16 residues. The receptor comes from a woman of 80 years or more with acute or convalescent COVID-19. The sample comprised peripheral blood. The chain couples TRBV18 to TRBJ2-7; the D gene is possibly TRBD1 (6 bases). CDR3 residues: CASSPGGRTANYEQYF. As DNA, the CDR3 is TGTGCCAGCTCACCTGGAGGCCGGACAGCAAACTACGAGCAGTACTTC.